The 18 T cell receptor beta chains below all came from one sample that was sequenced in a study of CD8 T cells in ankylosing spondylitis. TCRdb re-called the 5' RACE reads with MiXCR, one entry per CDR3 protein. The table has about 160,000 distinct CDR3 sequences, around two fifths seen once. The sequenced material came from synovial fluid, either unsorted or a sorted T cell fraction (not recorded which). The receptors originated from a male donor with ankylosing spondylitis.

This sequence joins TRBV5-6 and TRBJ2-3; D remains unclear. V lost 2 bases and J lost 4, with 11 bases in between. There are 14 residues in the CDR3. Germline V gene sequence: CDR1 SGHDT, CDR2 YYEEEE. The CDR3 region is CASSLVISADTQYF. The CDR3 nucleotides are TGTGCCAGCAGCTTAGTAATATCAGCAGATACGCAGTATTTT. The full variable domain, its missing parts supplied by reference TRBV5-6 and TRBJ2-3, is DAGVTQSPTHLIKTRGQQVTLRCSPKSGHDTVSWYQQALGQGPQFIFQYYEEEERQRGNFPDRFSGHQFPNYSSELNVNALLLGDSALYLCASSLVISADTQYFGPGTRLTVL.

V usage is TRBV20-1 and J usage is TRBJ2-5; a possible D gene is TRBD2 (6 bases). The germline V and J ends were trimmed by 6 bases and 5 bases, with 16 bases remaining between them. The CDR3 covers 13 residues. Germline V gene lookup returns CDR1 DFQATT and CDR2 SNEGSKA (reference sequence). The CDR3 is CSARTGESETQYF. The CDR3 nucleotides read TGCAGTGCCCGGACGGGGGAGAGCGAGACCCAGTACTTC.

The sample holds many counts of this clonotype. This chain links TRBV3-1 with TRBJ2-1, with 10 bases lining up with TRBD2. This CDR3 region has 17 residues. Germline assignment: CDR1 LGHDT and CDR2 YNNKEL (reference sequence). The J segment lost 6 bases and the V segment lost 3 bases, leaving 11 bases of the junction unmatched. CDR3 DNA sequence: TGTGCCAGCAGCCAGGAGCCTAGGCTAGCGGGAGTCAATGAGCAGTTCTTC. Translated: CASSQEPRLAGVNEQFF.

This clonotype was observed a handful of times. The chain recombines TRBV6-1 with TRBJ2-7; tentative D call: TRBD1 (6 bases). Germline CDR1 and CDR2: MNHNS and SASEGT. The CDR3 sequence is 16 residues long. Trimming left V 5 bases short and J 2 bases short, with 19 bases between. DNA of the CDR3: TGTGCCAGCAGTACGGACAAGGCAGGGGCAACCTACGAGCAGTACTTC. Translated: CASSTDKAGATYEQYF.

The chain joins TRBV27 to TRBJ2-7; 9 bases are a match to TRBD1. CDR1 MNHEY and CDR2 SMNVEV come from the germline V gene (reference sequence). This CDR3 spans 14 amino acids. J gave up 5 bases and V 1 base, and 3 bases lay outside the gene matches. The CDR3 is CASSLWDRVDEQYF. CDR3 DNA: TGTGCCAGCAGTTTATGGGACAGGGTCGACGAGCAGTACTTC.

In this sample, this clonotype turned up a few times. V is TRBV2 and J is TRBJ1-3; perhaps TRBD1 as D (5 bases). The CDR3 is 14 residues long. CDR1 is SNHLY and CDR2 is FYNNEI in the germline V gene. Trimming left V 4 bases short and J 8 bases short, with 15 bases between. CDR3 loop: CASSGGQQVDTIYF. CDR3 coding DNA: TGTGCCAGCAGTGGAGGACAACAGGTGGACACCATATATTTT.

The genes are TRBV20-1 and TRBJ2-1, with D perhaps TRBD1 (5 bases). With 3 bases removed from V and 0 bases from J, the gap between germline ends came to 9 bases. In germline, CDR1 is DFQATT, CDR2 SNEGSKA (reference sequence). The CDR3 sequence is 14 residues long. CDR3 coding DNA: TGCAGTGCTAGGGGGCTTCGCTCCTACAATGAGCAGTTCTTC. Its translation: CSARGLRSYNEQFF.

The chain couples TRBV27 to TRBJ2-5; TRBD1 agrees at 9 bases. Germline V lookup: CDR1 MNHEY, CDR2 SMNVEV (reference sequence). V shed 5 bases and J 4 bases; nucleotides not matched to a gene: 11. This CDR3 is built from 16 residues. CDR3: CASSTTRQGVGETQYF. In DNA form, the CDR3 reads TGTGCCAGCAGTACGACCCGACAGGGGGTAGGAGAGACCCAGTACTTC.

In DNA, the CDR3 is TGTGCCAGCAGCTCGGGACTAGCGGGAGCCGGGGAGCTGTTTTTT. Translated, it gives CASSSGLAGAGELFF. The chain uses TRBV7-3 and TRBJ2-2, with 14 bases lining up with TRBD2. V dropped 4 bases and J dropped 6; count of bases not matched to a gene: 1. CDR1 and CDR2 (germline): SGHTA, FQGTGA. This CDR3 comprises 15 residues.

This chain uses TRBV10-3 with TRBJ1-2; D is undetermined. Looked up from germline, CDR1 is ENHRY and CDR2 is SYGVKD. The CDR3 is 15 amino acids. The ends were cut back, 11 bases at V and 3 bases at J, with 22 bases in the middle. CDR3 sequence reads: CAAEGIAPGDYGYTF. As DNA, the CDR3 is TGTGCCGCCGAGGGCATCGCCCCCGGGGACTATGGCTACACCTTC.

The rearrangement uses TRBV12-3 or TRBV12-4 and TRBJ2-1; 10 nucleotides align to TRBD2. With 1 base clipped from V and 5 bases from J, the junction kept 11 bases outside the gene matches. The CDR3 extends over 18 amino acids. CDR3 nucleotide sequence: TGTGCCAGCAGTTTAGGCTCTAGCGGGAGAGGTTGGGACAATGAGCAGTTCTTC. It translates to CASSLGSSGRGWDNEQFF.

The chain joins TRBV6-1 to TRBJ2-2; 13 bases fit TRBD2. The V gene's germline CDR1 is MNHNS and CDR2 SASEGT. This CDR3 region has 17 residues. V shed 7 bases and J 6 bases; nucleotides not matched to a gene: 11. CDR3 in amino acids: CASTPFRTSGSAGELFF. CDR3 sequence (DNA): TGTGCCAGCACCCCGTTTAGGACTAGCGGGAGCGCCGGGGAGCTGTTTTTT.

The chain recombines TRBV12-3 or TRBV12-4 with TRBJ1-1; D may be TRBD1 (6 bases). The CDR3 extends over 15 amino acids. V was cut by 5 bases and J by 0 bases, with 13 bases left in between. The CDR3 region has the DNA TGTGCCAGCAGTCCGACCACAGGGATGAACACTGAAGCTTTCTTT. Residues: CASSPTTGMNTEAFF.

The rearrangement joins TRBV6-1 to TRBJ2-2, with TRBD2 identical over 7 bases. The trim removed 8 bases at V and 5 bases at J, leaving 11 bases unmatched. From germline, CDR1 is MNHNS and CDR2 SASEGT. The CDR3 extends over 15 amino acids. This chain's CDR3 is CASWSEGRGTGELFF. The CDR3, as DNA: TGTGCCAGCTGGTCGGAGGGGCGGGGGACCGGGGAGCTGTTTTTT.

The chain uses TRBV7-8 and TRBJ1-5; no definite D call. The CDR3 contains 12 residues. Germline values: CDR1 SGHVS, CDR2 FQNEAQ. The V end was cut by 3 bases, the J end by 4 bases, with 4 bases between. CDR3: CASSFFNQPQHF. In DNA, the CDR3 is TGTGCCAGCAGCTTTTTTAATCAGCCCCAGCATTTT.

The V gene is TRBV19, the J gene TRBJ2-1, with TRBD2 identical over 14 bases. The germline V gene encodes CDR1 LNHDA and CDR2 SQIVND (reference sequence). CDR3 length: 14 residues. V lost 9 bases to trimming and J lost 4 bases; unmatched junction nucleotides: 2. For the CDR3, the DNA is TGTGCCAGCCGGACTAGCGGGGGGTACAATGAGCAGTTCTTC. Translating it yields CASRTSGGYNEQFF.

The CDR3 sequence is CSARGFGWNEKLFF. Written as DNA, the CDR3 is TGCAGTGCTAGGGGGTTTGGCTGGAATGAAAAACTGTTTTTT. The V and J genes are TRBV20-1 and TRBJ1-4, with D uncertain. The CDR3 spans 14 residues. V gave up 3 bases and J gave up 5 bases, with 13 bases separating them. Germline V gives CDR1 DFQATT, CDR2 SNEGSKA (reference sequence).

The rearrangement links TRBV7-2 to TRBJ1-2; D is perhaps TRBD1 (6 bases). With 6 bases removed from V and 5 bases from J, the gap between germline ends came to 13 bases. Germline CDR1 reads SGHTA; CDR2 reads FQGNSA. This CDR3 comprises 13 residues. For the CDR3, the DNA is TGTGCCAGCAGTTTGGGGGCGCCTTATGGCTACACCTTC. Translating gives CASSLGAPYGYTF.